This T cell receptor (beta chain) was sequenced in a study of technical replicates of blood from a handful of donors. Only in-frame clones appear in the TCRdb table, and some are missing; sequencing was by immunoSEQ multiplex PCR. In the table there are 11,000 to 15,000 clones, about four fifths of which are singletons. This clone has more than one count but fewer than ten. The receptor comes from a human donor in good health. Sequences were obtained from PBMCs.

CDR3 protein: CASSFGRGAEAFF. In DNA form, the CDR3 reads TGTGCCAGCAGTTTTGGCAGGGGGGCTGAAGCTTTCTTT. The V gene is TRBV28, the J gene TRBJ1-1; 7 bases map to TRBD1. Germline CDR1 reads MDHEN; CDR2 reads SYDVKM. The V and J ends lost 3 bases and 6 bases, in that order; junction bases with no gene match: 4. The CDR3 is 13 residues long.